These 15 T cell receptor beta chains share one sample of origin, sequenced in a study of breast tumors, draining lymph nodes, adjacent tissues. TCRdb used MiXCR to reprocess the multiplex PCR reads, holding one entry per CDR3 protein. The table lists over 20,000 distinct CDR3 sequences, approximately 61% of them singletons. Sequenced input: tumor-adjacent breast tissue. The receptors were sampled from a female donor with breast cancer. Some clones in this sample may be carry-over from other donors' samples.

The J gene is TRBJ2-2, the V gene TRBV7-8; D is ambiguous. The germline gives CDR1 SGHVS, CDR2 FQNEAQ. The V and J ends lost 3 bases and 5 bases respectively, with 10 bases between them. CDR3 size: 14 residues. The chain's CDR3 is CASSFRRLTGELFF. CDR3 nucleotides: TGTGCCAGCAGCTTTAGACGTCTAACCGGGGAGCTGTTTTTT.

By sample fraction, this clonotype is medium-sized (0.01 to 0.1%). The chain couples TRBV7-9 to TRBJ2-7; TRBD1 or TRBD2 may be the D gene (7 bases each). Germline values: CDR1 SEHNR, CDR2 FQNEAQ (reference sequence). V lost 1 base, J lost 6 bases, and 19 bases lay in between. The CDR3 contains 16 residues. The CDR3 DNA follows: TGTGCCAGCAGCTTAGAGCAGGGGGGGGCAGGTGGCGAGCAGTACTTC. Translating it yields CASSLEQGGAGGEQYF.

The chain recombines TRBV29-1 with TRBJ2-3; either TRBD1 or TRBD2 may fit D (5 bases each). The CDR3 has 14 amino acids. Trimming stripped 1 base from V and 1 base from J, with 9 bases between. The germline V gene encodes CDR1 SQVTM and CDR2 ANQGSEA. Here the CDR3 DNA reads TGCAGCGTTGAAGTGGGACGCCGCACAGATACGCAGTATTTT. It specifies CSVEVGRRTDTQYF.

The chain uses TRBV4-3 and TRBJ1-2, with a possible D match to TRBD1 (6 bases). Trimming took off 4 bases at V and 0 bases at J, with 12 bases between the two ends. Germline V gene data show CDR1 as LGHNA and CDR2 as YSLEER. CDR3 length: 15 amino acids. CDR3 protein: CASSPRRTANYGYTF. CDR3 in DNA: TGCGCCAGCAGCCCCAGGAGGACAGCTAACTATGGCTACACCTTC.

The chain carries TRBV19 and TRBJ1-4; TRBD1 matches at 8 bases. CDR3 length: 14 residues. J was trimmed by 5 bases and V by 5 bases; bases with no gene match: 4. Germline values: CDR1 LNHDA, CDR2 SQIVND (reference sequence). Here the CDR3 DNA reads TGTGCCAGTAGTGAACGACAGGGGAATGAAAAACTGTTTTTT. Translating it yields CASSERQGNEKLFF.

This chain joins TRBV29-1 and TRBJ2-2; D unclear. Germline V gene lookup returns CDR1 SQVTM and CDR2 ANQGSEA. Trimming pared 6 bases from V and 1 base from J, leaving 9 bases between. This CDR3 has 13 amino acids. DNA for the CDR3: TGCAGCGTCGTTAACGGGAACACCGGGGAGCTGTTTTTT. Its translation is CSVVNGNTGELFF.

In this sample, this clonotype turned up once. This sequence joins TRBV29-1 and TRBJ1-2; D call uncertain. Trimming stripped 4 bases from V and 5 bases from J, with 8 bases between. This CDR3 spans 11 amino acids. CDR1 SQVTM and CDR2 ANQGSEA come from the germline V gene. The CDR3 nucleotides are TGCAGCGTTGGGCTTGGGTATGGCTACACCTTC. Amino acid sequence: CSVGLGYGYTF.

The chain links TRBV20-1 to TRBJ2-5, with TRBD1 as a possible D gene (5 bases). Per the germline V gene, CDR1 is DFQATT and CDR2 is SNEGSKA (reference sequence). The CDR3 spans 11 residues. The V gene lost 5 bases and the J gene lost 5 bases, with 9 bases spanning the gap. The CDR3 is CSAAPGETQYF. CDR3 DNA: TGCAGTGCTGCCCCAGGGGAGACCCAGTACTTC.

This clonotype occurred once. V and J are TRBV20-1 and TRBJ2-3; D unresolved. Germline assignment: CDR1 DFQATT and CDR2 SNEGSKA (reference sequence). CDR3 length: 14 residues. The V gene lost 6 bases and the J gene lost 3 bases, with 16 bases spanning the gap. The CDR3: CSAKPGGWTDTQYF. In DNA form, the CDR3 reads TGCAGTGCCAAACCGGGTGGGTGGACAGATACGCAGTATTTT.

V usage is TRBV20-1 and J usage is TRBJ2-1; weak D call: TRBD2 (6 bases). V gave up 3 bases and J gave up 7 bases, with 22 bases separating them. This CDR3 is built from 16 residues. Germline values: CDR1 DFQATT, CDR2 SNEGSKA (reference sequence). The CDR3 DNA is TGCAGTGCTAGGGCCCTCGGGGGAGTGTCACGGAATGAGCAGTTCTTC. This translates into CSARALGGVSRNEQFF.

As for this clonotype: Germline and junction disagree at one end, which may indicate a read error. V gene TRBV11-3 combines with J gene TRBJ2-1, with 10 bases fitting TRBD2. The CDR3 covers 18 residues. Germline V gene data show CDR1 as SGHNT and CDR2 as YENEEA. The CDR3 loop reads CASSPSGSERGGPEERFF. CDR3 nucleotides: TGTGCCAGCAGCCCTAGTGGATCGGAGCGGGGGGGTCCCGAAGAGCGGTTCTTC. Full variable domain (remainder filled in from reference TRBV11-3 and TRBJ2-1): EAGVVQSPRYKIIEKKQPVAFWCNPISGHNTLYWYLQNLGQGPELLIRYENEEAVDDSQLPKDRFSAERLKGVDSTLKIQPAELGDSAVYLCASSPSGSERGGPEERFFGPGTRLTVL.

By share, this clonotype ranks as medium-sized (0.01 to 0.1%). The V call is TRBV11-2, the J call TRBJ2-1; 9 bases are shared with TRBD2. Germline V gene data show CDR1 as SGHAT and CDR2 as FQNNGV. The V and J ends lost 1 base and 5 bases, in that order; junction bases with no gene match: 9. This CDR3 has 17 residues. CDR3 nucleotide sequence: TGTGCCAGCAGCTTAGCCCCCGGGCTAGCGGGGAACAATGAGCAGTTCTTC. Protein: CASSLAPGLAGNNEQFF.

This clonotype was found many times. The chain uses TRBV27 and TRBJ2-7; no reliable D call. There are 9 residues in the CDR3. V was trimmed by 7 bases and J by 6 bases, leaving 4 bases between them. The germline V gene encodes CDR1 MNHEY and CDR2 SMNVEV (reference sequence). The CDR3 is CASNGEQYF. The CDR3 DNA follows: TGTGCCAGCAATGGCGAGCAGTACTTC.

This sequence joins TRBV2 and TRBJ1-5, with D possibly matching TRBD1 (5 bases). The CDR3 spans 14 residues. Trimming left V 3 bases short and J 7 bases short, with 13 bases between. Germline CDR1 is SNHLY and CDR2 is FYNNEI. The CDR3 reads CASSDRSGNQPQHF. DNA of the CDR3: TGTGCCAGCAGTGATCGGTCAGGGAACCAGCCCCAGCATTTT.

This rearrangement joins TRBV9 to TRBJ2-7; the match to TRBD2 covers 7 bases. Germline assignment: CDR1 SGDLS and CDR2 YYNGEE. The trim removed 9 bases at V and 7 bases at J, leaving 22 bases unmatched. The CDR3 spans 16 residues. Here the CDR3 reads CAINDPGTGGLVEQYF. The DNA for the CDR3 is TGTGCCATCAATGATCCCGGGACCGGGGGGTTGGTGGAGCAGTACTTC.